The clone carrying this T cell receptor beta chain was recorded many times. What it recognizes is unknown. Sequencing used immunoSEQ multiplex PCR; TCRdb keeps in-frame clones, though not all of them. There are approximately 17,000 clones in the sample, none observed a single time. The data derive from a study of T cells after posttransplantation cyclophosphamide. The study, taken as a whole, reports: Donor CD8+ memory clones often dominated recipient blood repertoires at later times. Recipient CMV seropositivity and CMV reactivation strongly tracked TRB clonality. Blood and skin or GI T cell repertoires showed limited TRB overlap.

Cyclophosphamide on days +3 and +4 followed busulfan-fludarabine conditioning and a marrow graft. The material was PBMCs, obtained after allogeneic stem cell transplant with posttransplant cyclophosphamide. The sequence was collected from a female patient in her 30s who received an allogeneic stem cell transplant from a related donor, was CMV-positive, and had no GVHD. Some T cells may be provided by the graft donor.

CDR3 DNA sequence: TGCAGCGTTCGGGCCCTCCTCGGGGGTGGCTACACCTTC. Translating it yields CSVRALLGGGYTF. The V call is TRBV29-1, the J call TRBJ1-2; D perhaps matches TRBD1 (5 bases). Trimming stripped 5 bases from V and 7 bases from J, with 17 bases between. CDR3 length: 13 residues. Germline-derived CDR1 and CDR2 are SQVTM and ANQGSEA.